This T cell receptor beta chain derives from a study of spatial heterogeneity in lung cancer. Looking at the study overall: Beta-chain sequences consistently outnumbered alpha-chain sequences in detection. Study results and caveats: Counts of expanded intratumoral alpha and beta TCRs tracked tumor mutation counts.

One entry per CDR3 protein results from TCRdb running MiXCR on the 5' RACE reads. The sample yields more than 25,000 distinct CDR3 sequences, just over 7% seen once. Time point specified: sample taken at primary tumor resection. The donor group consisted of 55 to 85 patients who had untreated, early-stage non-small cell lung cancer. No cells were sorted before sequencing. The whole RNA sequenced was extracted from tumor, nontumor lung or frozen PBMC. Worth noting for this clonotype: The antigen is undetermined.

Sequenced material: lung tumor tissue, taken at surgery. This sequence was found in a male donor with early-stage non-small cell lung cancer.

CDR3 nucleotide sequence: TGTGCCAGTAGTCGCGGGGCTCCCTCCTACAATGAGCAGTTCTTC. Its translation is CASSRGAPSYNEQFF. The J gene is TRBJ2-1, the V gene TRBV19; D is perhaps TRBD2 (6 bases). The germline V gene encodes CDR1 LNHDA and CDR2 SQIVND (reference sequence). Trimming took 5 bases from V and 0 from J, leaving 11 bases between them. This CDR3 spans 15 amino acids. The full variable domain, rest sourced from reference TRBV19 and TRBJ2-1, is DGGITQSPKYLFRKEGQNVTLSCEQNLNHDAMYWYRQDPGQGLRLIYYSQIVNDFQKGDIAEGYSVSREKKESFPLTVTSAQKNPTAFYLCASSRGAPSYNEQFFGPGTRLTVL.